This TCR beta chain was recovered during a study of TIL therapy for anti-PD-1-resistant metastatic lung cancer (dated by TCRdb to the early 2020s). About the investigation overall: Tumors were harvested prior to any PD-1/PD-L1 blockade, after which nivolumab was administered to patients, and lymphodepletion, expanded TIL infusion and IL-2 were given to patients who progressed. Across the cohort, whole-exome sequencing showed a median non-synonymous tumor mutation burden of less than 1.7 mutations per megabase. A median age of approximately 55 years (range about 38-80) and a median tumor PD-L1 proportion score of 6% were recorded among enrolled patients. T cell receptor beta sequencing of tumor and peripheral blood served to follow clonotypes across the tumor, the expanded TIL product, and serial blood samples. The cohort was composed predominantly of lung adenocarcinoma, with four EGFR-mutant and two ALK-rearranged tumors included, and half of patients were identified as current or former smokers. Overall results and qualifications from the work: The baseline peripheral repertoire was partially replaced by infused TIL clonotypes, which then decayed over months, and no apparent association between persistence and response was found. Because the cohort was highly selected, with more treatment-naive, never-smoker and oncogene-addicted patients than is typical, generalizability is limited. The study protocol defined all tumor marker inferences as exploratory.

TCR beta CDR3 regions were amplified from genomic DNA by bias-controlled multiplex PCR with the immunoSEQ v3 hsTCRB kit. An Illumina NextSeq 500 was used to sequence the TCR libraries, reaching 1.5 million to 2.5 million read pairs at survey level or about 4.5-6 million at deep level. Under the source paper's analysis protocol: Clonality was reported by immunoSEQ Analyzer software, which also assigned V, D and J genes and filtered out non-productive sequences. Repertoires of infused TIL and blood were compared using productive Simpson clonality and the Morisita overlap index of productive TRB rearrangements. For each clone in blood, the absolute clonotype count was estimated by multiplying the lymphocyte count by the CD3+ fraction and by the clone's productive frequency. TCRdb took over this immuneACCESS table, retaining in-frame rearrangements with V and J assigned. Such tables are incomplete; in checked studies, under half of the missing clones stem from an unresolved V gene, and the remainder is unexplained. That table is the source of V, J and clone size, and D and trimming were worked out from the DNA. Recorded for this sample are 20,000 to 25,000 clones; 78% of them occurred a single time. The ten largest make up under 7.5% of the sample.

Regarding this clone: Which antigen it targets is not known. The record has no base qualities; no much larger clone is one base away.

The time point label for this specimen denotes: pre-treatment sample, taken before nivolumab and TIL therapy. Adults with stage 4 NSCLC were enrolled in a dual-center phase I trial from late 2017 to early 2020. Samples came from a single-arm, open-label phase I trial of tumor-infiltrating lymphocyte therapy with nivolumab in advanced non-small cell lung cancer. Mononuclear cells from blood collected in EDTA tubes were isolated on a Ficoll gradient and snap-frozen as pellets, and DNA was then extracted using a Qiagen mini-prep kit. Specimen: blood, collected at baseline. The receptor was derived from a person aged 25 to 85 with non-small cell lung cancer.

The DNA is as follows: TGTGCCAGCAGTCGGTCTAATTCACCCCTCCACTTT. Its amino acids are CASSRSNSPLHF. The sequence joins TRBV7-3 to TRBJ1-6, with the D gene not confidently named. V is cut by 6 bases and J by 6 bases, and the space between the germline ends is 6 bases. The germline V gene provides CDR1 SGHTA and CDR2 FQGTGA. The cysteine opens and the phenylalanine closes a CDR3 of 12 amino acids. Kept here is only the CDR3 DNA, which spans 36 bases and is read in frame from base 1.